Below, 9 T cell receptor beta chains from the same sample are listed, as sequenced in a study of siplizumab effects on memory and regulatory T cells. Measured with immunoSEQ multiplex PCR; TCRdb has only the in-frame clones, and not every one. Of roughly 100,000 clones in the sample, about 93% were seen once. Sequences were obtained from CD4+ T cells sorted from blood. The receptors shown here come from a human donor in good health.

The chain couples TRBV18 to TRBJ2-6; D not certain. V was trimmed by 5 bases and J by 0 bases, leaving 5 bases between them. The germline CDR1 and CDR2 sequences are KGHSH and LQKENI. The CDR3 contains 14 residues. In nucleotides, the CDR3 is TGTGCCAGCTCATCCATCTCTGGGGCCAACGTCCTGACTTTC. This codes for CASSSISGANVLTF.

The chain joins TRBV5-1 to TRBJ2-7; a possible D gene is TRBD1 (5 bases). Trimming shortened V by 4 bases and J by 2 bases, and 10 bases separated the two germline ends. The length of the CDR3 is 13 residues. Germline CDR1 is SGHRS and CDR2 is YFSETQ. In nucleotides, the CDR3 is TGCGCCAGCAGCCCAGACAGTGCCTACGAGCAGTACTTC. Its protein is CASSPDSAYEQYF.

This chain connects TRBV30 to TRBJ1-2, with TRBD1 matching 8 bases. Germline V gene data show CDR1 as GTSNPN and CDR2 as SVGIG (reference sequence). V was pared by 3 bases and J by 4 bases, with 7 bases of the junction left unmatched. The CDR3 covers 14 residues. Here the CDR3 reads CAWRDRGFSYGYTF. DNA for the CDR3: TGTGCCTGGAGAGACAGGGGATTTAGCTATGGCTACACCTTC. Drawing the rest from reference TRBV30 and TRBJ1-2, the complete variable domain is SQTIHQWPATLVQPVGSPLSLECTVEGTSNPNLYWYRQAAGRGLQLLFYSVGIGQISSEVPQNLSASRPQDRQFILSSKKLLLSDSGFYLCAWRDRGFSYGYTFGSGTRLTVV.

This clone has just one count. The gene calls are TRBV6-5 and TRBJ1-2; the D gene is possibly TRBD1 (6 bases). The CDR3 is 12 residues long. Trimming pared 5 bases from V and 8 bases from J, leaving 12 bases between. Germline CDR1 is MNHEY and CDR2 is SVGAGI. The DNA of the CDR3 is TGTGCCAGCAGTCCGGTGGGGGGCGGCTACACCTTC. As protein: CASSPVGGGYTF.

V and J are TRBV18 and TRBJ1-2, with 12 nucleotides matching TRBD1. V lost 6 bases and J lost 4; bases outside the gene matches: 12. Germline CDR1 reads KGHSH; CDR2 reads LQKENI. This CDR3 contains 17 residues. The CDR3 loop is CASSRGGTGGYGYGYTF. In DNA form, the CDR3 reads TGTGCCAGCTCCCGCGGCGGGACAGGGGGCTATGGCTATGGCTACACCTTC.

V and J are TRBV7-3 and TRBJ2-1; possible D gene TRBD2, 6 bases. Per germline, CDR1 SGHTA and CDR2 FQGTGA. Trimming removed 2 bases at V and 6 bases at J, with 11 bases between. This CDR3 is 14 amino acids long. The CDR3 sequence is CASSLLGGLNEQFF. CDR3 bases: TGTGCCAGCAGCTTATTGGGGGGACTCAATGAGCAGTTCTTC.

The gene calls are TRBV27 and TRBJ2-1; 10 bases fit TRBD2. V lost 3 bases and J lost 14; bases outside the gene matches: 4. The CDR3 covers 12 residues. CDR1 is MNHEY, CDR2 SMNVEV, per germline (reference sequence). CDR3: CASSFSSGREFF. In DNA form, the CDR3 reads TGTGCCAGCAGTTTTTCGAGCGGGAGGGAGTTCTTC.

CDR3 sequence: CASSYNTGLGEQYF. The CDR3 DNA reads as TGTGCCAGCAGTTATAATACAGGGCTAGGGGAGCAGTACTTC. The rearrangement joins TRBV6-5 to TRBJ2-7; perhaps TRBD1 as D (6 bases). This CDR3 comprises 14 residues. The V end lost 3 bases, the J end lost 7 bases, and 16 bases lay between the germline ends. Germline values: CDR1 MNHEY, CDR2 SVGAGI.

The chain combines TRBV2 with TRBJ2-1; D may be TRBD2 (5 bases). Germline-derived CDR1 and CDR2 are SNHLY and FYNNEI. The V gene lost 7 bases and the J gene lost 6 bases, with 13 bases spanning the gap. The CDR3 spans 13 residues. CDR3 region: CASMRDWGNEQFF. DNA for the CDR3: TGTGCCAGCATGAGGGATTGGGGCAATGAGCAGTTCTTC.